This T cell receptor beta chain was profiled in a study of blood T cell repertoires in COVID-19. Study information: The origin of the acute and convalescent COVID-19 samples was the United States, Italy and Spain. Sample material is recorded as cDNA or gDNA derived from T cells, B-cell-depleted T cells, or PBMCs.

In the study's own analysis: Nucleated cell counts were estimated from reference gene primer amplification. Profiling relied on immunoSEQ multiplex PCR, and the TCRdb table lists in-frame clones only, not all of them. D and trimming come from the DNA, and the V and J calls and clone size come from that table. The data show some 210,000 clones, roughly 90% seen once. Recruitment covered about two dozen US areas and drew participants whose ages spanned about 18 to 100 years. V shed 0 bases, J shed 6 bases, and the junction held 5 bases outside the gene matches. The CDR3 covers 15 residues. CDR1 is SGDLS and CDR2 is YYNGEE in the germline V gene.

The chain links TRBV9 to TRBJ2-1; 8 bases are a match to TRBD2. The receptor was isolated from a man between 18 and 29 years old with acute COVID-19. Sequenced input: PBMCs or T cells enriched from blood (not recorded which). The CDR3 loop is CASSVAGLEPNEQFF. The CDR3 coding sequence is TGTGCCAGCAGCGTAGCGGGACTAGAGCCCAATGAGCAGTTCTTC.